These 3 T cell receptor beta chains came from one sample sequenced in a study of control samples from healthy donors and cancer patients. Measured with immunoSEQ multiplex PCR; TCRdb has only the in-frame clones, and not every one. Among roughly 120,000 clones listed, over 90% were seen once. The sample was blood. These receptors were collected from a man under 40 in good health.

The V and J genes are TRBV5-1 and TRBJ1-5, with 9 positions matching TRBD1. With 5 bases clipped from V and 6 bases from J, the junction kept 9 bases outside the gene matches. This CDR3 is built from 15 residues. The germline V gene has CDR1 SGHRS and CDR2 YFSETQ. The CDR3 coding sequence is TGCGCCAGCAGACCAGGGGACAGGGAAACTCAGCCCCAGCATTTT. This translates into CASRPGDRETQPQHF.

J is TRBJ2-5 and V is TRBV18, with D tentatively TRBD1 (7 bases). The V and J ends lost 0 bases and 5 bases respectively, with 13 bases between them. CDR1 is KGHSH, CDR2 LQKENI, per germline. The CDR3 sequence is 15 residues long. CDR3 sequence reads: CASSPPQGGRETQYF. The CDR3 DNA sequence: TGTGCCAGCTCACCACCCCAGGGGGGACGGGAGACCCAGTACTTC.

This clone was observed once. The CDR3 spells CASSLAPAGGETQYF. The CDR3 DNA is TGTGCCAGCAGCTTGGCCCCGGCGGGGGGAGAGACCCAGTACTTC. The gene calls are TRBV5-6 and TRBJ2-5, with 8 positions matching TRBD2. CDR1 is SGHDT, CDR2 YYEEEE, per germline. J gave up 4 bases and V 0 bases, and 5 bases lay outside the gene matches. The CDR3 covers 15 residues.